This passage covers 5 T cell receptor beta chains from one sample sequenced in a study of memory CD8 T cells in hepatitis C reinfection. This sample's time point: pre-reinfection, 55 to 20 weeks before reinfection detection. No in vitro expansion preceded TCR sequencing of the sorted cells. Here immunoSEQ multiplex PCR was the method, and the copy in TCRdb shows in-frame clones only, minus some. The sample consists of 50,000 or so clones, roughly nine tenths of them appearing once. Sequencing input: naive CD8+ T cells sorted from blood. These receptors were obtained from a man aged 18 to 30 with hepatitis C virus infection.

This chain's CDR3 is CASSYPGTGGHF. CDR3 in DNA: TGTGCCAGCAGTTACCCCGGGACAGGGGGGCATTTT. V usage is TRBV28 and J usage is TRBJ1-5; 11 bases are shared with TRBD1. The J segment lost 15 bases and the V segment lost 4 bases, leaving 5 bases of the junction unmatched. Germline CDR1 MDHEN, CDR2 SYDVKM. CDR3 size: 12 residues.

This clone was seen once. The CDR3 region has the DNA TGTGCCAGCGGCCGCGGACAGGATACAAACTATGGCTACACCTTC. Its protein is CASGRGQDTNYGYTF. The chain is built from TRBV7-9 and TRBJ1-2, with TRBD1 identical over 7 bases. V shed 8 bases, J shed 2 bases, and the junction held 11 bases outside the gene matches. The CDR3 contains 15 residues. Germline assignment: CDR1 SEHNR and CDR2 FQNEAQ (reference sequence).

This clone was detected only once. V gene TRBV13 combines with J gene TRBJ2-1; a possible D gene is TRBD2 (6 bases). V shed 4 bases and J shed 10 bases, with 11 bases lying between them. CDR3 length: 12 residues. In germline, CDR1 is PRHDT, CDR2 FYEKMQ (reference sequence). The CDR3 region is CASSSPSVEQFF. DNA for the CDR3: TGTGCCAGCAGCTCACCTAGCGTAGAGCAGTTCTTC.

The chain couples TRBV7-9 to TRBJ1-2, with unresolved D. Deletions cut 0 bases from V and 3 bases from J, with 8 bases between. The CDR3 consists of 14 residues. Germline CDR1 reads SEHNR; CDR2 reads FQNEAQ (reference sequence). The CDR3 here is CASSLAGVYYGYTF. The CDR3 DNA sequence: TGTGCCAGCAGCTTAGCCGGGGTATACTATGGCTACACCTTC.

J is TRBJ1-2 and V is TRBV2; 8 nucleotides align to TRBD1. Looked up from germline, CDR1 is SNHLY and CDR2 is FYNNEI. Trimming removed 8 bases from V and 7 bases from J; junction bases left unmatched: 15. CDR3 length equals 15 residues. In nucleotides, the CDR3 is TGTGCCAGCGTCTCCGGGACAGGTGTCGGGAGTGGCTACACCTTC. Translation: CASVSGTGVGSGYTF.